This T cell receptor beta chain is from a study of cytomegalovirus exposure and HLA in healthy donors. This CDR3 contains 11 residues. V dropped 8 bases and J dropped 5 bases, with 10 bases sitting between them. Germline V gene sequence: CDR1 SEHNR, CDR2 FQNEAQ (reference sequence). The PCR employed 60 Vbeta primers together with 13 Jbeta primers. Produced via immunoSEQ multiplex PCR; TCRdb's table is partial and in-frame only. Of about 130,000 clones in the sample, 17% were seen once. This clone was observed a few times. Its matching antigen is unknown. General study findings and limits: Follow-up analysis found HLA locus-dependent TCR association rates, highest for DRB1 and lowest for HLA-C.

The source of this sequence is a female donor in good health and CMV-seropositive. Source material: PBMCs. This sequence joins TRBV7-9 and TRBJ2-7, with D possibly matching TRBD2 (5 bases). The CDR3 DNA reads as TGTGCCAGCGCGGGCTACGACGAGCAGTACTTC. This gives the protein CASAGYDEQYF.